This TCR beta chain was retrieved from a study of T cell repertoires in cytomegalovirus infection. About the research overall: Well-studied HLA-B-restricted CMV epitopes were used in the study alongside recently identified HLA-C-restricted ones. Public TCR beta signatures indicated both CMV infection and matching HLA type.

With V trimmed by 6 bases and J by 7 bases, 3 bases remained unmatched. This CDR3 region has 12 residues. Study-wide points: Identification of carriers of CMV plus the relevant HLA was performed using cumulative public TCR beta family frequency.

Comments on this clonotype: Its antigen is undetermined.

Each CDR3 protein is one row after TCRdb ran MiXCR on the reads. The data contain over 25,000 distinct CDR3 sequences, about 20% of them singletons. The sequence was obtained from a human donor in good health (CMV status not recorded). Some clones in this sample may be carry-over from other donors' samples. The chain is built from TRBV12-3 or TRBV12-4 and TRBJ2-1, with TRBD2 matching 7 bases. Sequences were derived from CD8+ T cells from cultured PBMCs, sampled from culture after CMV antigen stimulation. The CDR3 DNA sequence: TGTGCCAGCAGAATGGGAGGGAATGAGCAGTTCTTC. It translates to CASRMGGNEQFF.